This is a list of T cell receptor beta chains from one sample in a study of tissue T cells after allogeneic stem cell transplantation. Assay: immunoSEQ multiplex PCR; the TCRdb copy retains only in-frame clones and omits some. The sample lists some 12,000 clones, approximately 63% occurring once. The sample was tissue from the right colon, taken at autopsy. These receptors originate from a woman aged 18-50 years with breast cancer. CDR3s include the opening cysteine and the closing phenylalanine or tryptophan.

CDR3: CASSRDSYEQYF
V: TRBV5-4
length: 12
J: TRBJ2-7

CDR3: CASRQGGGRAFF
V: TRBV6-5
length: 12
J: TRBJ1-1

CDR3: CAWSGERNQPQHF
V: TRBV30
length: 13
J: TRBJ1-5

CDR3: CASSLMGSSYNSPLHF
V: TRBV7-9
length: 16
J: TRBJ1-6

CDR3: CASSQVPSGGADEQFF
V: TRBV3-1/TRBV3-2
length: 16
J: TRBJ2-1

CDR3: CATSDPSSDEQFF
V: TRBV24-1
length: 13
J: TRBJ2-1

CDR3: CASSLGRGLGFNEQYF
V: TRBV7-2
length: 16
J: TRBJ2-7

CDR3: CASSLDRDQPQHF
V: TRBV7-2
length: 13
J: TRBJ1-5

CDR3: CASSQDQRTSYEQYF
V: TRBV3-1/TRBV3-2
length: 15
J: TRBJ2-7

CDR3: CASSLEGGPREQFF
V: TRBV7-2
length: 14
J: TRBJ2-1